The 22 T cell receptor beta chains reported below all come from one sample, sequenced in a study of T-cell memory formation after mild COVID-19. MiXCR, applied by TCRdb to the 5' RACE reads, yields one record per CDR3 protein. This table holds under 200,000 distinct CDR3 sequences, about an eighth found once. The source material was PBMCs or a T cell subset sorted from them (not recorded which). Source of these receptors: a man aged 18 to 29 who had mild COVID-19 (a few samples of this study predate the infection). Cell type and time point are not known.

The CDR3 DNA reads as TGTGCCAGCAGCCCTCCGGGACTCTATAATTCACCCCTCCACTTT. Residues: CASSPPGLYNSPLHF. The chain carries TRBV3-1 and TRBJ1-6; TRBD1 might be the D (5 bases). Deletions cut 4 bases from V and 3 bases from J, with 10 bases between. The germline V gene has CDR1 LGHDT and CDR2 YNNKEL (reference sequence). This CDR3 is 15 amino acids long.

This sequence joins TRBV7-6 and TRBJ1-4, with D unresolved. This CDR3 is 15 amino acids long. V lost 4 bases, J lost 8 bases, and 17 bases lay in between. Per the germline V gene, CDR1 is SGHVS and CDR2 is FNYEAQ. CDR3 residues: CASSSAFGSIEKLFF. Here the CDR3 DNA reads TGTGCCAGCAGCTCTGCCTTTGGGAGCATAGAAAAACTGTTTTTT.

This clonotype was detected only a few times. The chain combines TRBV28 with TRBJ2-4; no firm D call. There are 12 residues in the CDR3. CDR1 MDHEN and CDR2 SYDVKM come from the germline V gene. V lost 6 bases, J lost 6 bases, and 9 bases lay in between. The CDR3 nucleotides are TGTGCCAGCAGAAACCCGCCAAACATTCAGTACTTC. This encodes CASRNPPNIQYF.

The chain recombines TRBV28 with TRBJ1-5, with D unresolved. From germline, CDR1 is MDHEN and CDR2 SYDVKM. Trimming shortened V by 11 bases and J by 7 bases, and 3 bases separated the two germline ends. The CDR3 loop spans 8 amino acids. The chain's CDR3 is CAPQPQHF. CDR3 in DNA: TGTGCCCCGCAGCCCCAGCATTTT. Full variable domain (rest looked up from reference TRBV28 and TRBJ1-5): DVKVTQSSRYLVKRTGEKVFLECVQDMDHENMFWYRQDPGLGLRLIYFSYDVKMKEKGDIPEGYSVSREKKERFSLILESASTNQTSMYLCAPQPQHFGDGTRLSIL.

This clonotype was observed a handful of times. J is TRBJ2-5 and V is TRBV12-3 or TRBV12-4; D not certain. With 2 bases removed from V and 1 base from J, the gap between germline ends came to 5 bases. The CDR3 sequence is 13 residues long. CDR3 DNA: TGTGCCAGCAGTTTACTTGCCCAAGAGACCCAGTACTTC. The encoded protein is CASSLLAQETQYF.

The V and J genes are TRBV5-1 and TRBJ2-7, with TRBD1 matching over 7 bases. This CDR3 spans 14 amino acids. After removal of 4 bases from V and 1 base from J, the junction contained 5 bases not matched to a gene. Germline V lookup: CDR1 SGHRS, CDR2 YFSETQ. CDR3 nucleotides: TGCGCCAGCAGCACCGGACAGGATTCCTACGAGCAGTACTTC. Translation: CASSTGQDSYEQYF.

The chain joins TRBV12-3 or TRBV12-4 to TRBJ2-7, with D perhaps matching TRBD1 or TRBD2 (5 bases each). V was trimmed by 3 bases and J by 7 bases, leaving 13 bases between them. This CDR3 is built from 13 residues. The CDR3: CASSFGDGYEQYF. CDR3 nucleotides: TGTGCCAGCAGTTTTGGGGACGGCTATGAGCAGTACTTC.

The chain uses TRBV18 and TRBJ2-3, with a weak D call TRBD2 (6 bases). CDR3 length equals 15 residues. CDR1 is KGHSH, CDR2 LQKENI, per germline. Between the trimmed V and J ends, which lost 6 bases and 2 bases, there was a span of 15 bases. The CDR3 DNA sequence: TGTGCCAGCTCCGAGCCGGAGGGTTACACAGATACGCAGTATTTT. This encodes CASSEPEGYTDTQYF.

The table lists this clonotype with many counts. The rearrangement uses TRBV7-8 and TRBJ2-3; 9 bases line up with TRBD2. After removal of 5 bases from V and 2 bases from J, the junction contained 8 bases not matched to a gene. The CDR3 extends over 16 amino acids. Germline lookup yields CDR1 SGHVS and CDR2 FQNEAQ. This CDR3 reads CASSEGTSRNTDTQYF. The CDR3 bases are TGTGCCAGCAGCGAGGGGACTAGCCGGAACACAGATACGCAGTATTTT.

This clonotype was seen a few times. This chain uses TRBV5-1 with TRBJ2-5, with D hard to call. The CDR3 loop spans 12 amino acids. The germline CDR1 and CDR2 sequences are SGHRS and YFSETQ. The germline V and J ends were trimmed by 7 bases and 2 bases, with 9 bases remaining between them. The CDR3 loop is CASRVGQETQYF. The CDR3 nucleotides read TGCGCCAGCCGCGTTGGACAAGAGACCCAGTACTTC.

V gene TRBV6-5 combines with J gene TRBJ2-3, with TRBD2 matching over 10 bases. Germline V gene sequence: CDR1 MNHEY, CDR2 SVGAGI. This CDR3 contains 18 residues. V trimming: 0 bases; J trimming: 2 bases; junction bases outside the gene matches: 8. For the CDR3, the DNA is TGTGCCAGCAGTTACTCGAAAACTAGCGGGGCCCACACAGATACGCAGTATTTT. Its protein is CASSYSKTSGAHTDTQYF.

The sample holds a few counts of this clonotype. This chain uses TRBV24-1 with TRBJ2-3, with D perhaps TRBD1 or TRBD2 (5 bases each). Germline V gene data show CDR1 as KGHDR and CDR2 as SFDVKD. The V end lost 6 bases, the J end lost 6 bases, and 12 bases lay between the germline ends. There are 13 residues in the CDR3. CDR3 in amino acids: CATSTVGDDTQYF. The CDR3 nucleotides read TGTGCCACCAGTACCGTCGGGGACGATACGCAGTATTTT.

There are many counts of this clonotype. V gene TRBV5-1 combines with J gene TRBJ1-1, with D possibly being TRBD1 (6 bases). Germline V lookup: CDR1 SGHRS, CDR2 YFSETQ. The CDR3 loop spans 17 amino acids. V was cut by 0 bases and J by 0 bases, with 15 bases left in between. CDR3 region: CASSLGGPGGMNTEAFF. The CDR3 DNA reads TGCGCCAGCAGCTTGGGGGGTCCCGGGGGCATGAACACTGAAGCTTTCTTT.

This clonotype was seen a few times. The genes are TRBV5-1 and TRBJ1-1; D perhaps matches TRBD1 (5 bases). The V end was cut by 4 bases, the J end by 7 bases, with 14 bases between. Germline V gene sequence: CDR1 SGHRS, CDR2 YFSETQ. The CDR3 loop spans 13 amino acids. This CDR3 reads CASSGGPMGEAFF. CDR3 coding DNA: TGCGCCAGCAGCGGGGGACCCATGGGTGAAGCTTTCTTT.

This rearrangement joins TRBV28 to TRBJ2-3; D may be TRBD1 or TRBD2 (5 bases each). Germline values: CDR1 MDHEN, CDR2 SYDVKM. This CDR3 is built from 14 residues. V gave up 8 bases and J gave up 8 bases, with 20 bases separating them. The CDR3 DNA reads TGTGCCAGCTACGATCGGACCGGGACGGGTACGCAGTATTTT. Translating it yields CASYDRTGTGTQYF.

This clonotype counts as medium-sized (0.01 to 0.1%). This rearrangement joins TRBV7-2 to TRBJ1-4; no reliable D call. The CDR3 contains 17 residues. CDR1 and CDR2 (germline): SGHTA, FQGNSA. V lost 5 bases and J lost 0, with 16 bases in between. The CDR3 sequence is CASSPGGGRATNEKLFF. CDR3 coding DNA: TGTGCCAGCAGCCCCGGCGGAGGGCGTGCAACTAATGAAAAACTGTTTTTT.

The chain uses TRBV19 and TRBJ1-1, with TRBD1 as a possible D gene (5 bases). The CDR3 runs to 15 residues. Germline lookup yields CDR1 LNHDA and CDR2 SQIVND (reference sequence). With 7 bases removed from V and 0 bases from J, the gap between germline ends came to 15 bases. CDR3 coding DNA: TGTGCCAGTACTCCAGTGTCAGGGCTGAACACTGAAGCTTTCTTT. As protein: CASTPVSGLNTEAFF. Drawing the rest from reference TRBV19 and TRBJ1-1, the complete variable domain is DGGITQSPKYLFRKEGQNVTLSCEQNLNHDAMYWYRQDPGQGLRLIYYSQIVNDFQKGDIAEGYSVSREKKESFPLTVTSAQKNPTAFYLCASTPVSGLNTEAFFGQGTRLTVV.

The J gene is TRBJ2-3, the V gene TRBV5-6, with unresolved D. CDR1 and CDR2 (germline): SGHDT, YYEEEE. The CDR3 loop spans 14 amino acids. V lost 3 bases and J lost 0, with 8 bases in between. Here the CDR3 reads CASSSVSSTDTQYF. CDR3 in DNA: TGTGCCAGCAGCTCCGTTTCTAGCACAGATACGCAGTATTTT.

This clonotype came up a few times. The V gene is TRBV28, the J gene TRBJ1-5; TRBD1 might be the D (5 bases). Germline values: CDR1 MDHEN, CDR2 SYDVKM. CDR3 size: 12 residues. Trimming removed 6 bases from V and 6 bases from J, with 9 bases in between. In DNA form, the CDR3 reads TGTGCCAGCAGGCCTGGGGGTCAGCCCCAGCATTTT. Translating gives CASRPGGQPQHF.

The chain is built from TRBV12-3 or TRBV12-4 and TRBJ1-4; D unclear. The V and J ends lost 7 bases and 7 bases respectively, with 13 bases between them. The CDR3 covers 13 residues. CDR3 residues: CASTLGAPEKLFF. As DNA, the CDR3 is TGTGCCAGCACCCTCGGCGCCCCTGAAAAACTGTTTTTT.

The DNA of the CDR3 is TGCGCCAGCAGCTCGGCGTGGGGCCGTGATTCACCCCTCCACTTT. It specifies CASSSAWGRDSPLHF. V is TRBV5-1 and J is TRBJ1-6, with D possibly TRBD1 on 5 matching bases. CDR1 SGHRS and CDR2 YFSETQ come from the germline V gene. V was clipped by 3 bases and J by 8 bases, with 15 bases between them. The CDR3 consists of 15 residues.

The gene calls are TRBV28 and TRBJ1-3; weak D call: TRBD1 (6 bases). V was shortened by 11 bases and J by 4 bases, with 12 bases between the two germline ends. Per germline, CDR1 MDHEN and CDR2 SYDVKM. This CDR3 is 12 amino acids long. CDR3 sequence (DNA): TGTGCCGGGCAGGGGCCAGGAAACACCATATATTTT. Its translation: CAGQGPGNTIYF.